This T cell receptor (beta chain) was identified in a study of human T cells and chemical hapten exposure. V lost 0 bases to trimming and J lost 3 bases, with 8 bases between them. The CDR3 consists of 13 residues. Germline CDR1 and CDR2: DFQATT and SNEGSKA (reference sequence). This sample's time point: patch test 3, about 24 weeks after DPC sensitization. Treatment of the sample: therapeutic diphenylcyclopropenone sensitization with weekly scalp DPC. Extraction of total RNA was performed on unfractionated whole blood. This clonotype was seen only a few times. TCRdb passed the RACE reads through MiXCR, listing each CDR3 protein once. The top ten hold 10% of the sample, which has some 96,000 distinct CDR3 sequences, 25% to 30% seen once.

Here the sequenced sample was whole blood, taken in connection with sensitization to the hapten diphenylcyclopropenone (DPC). J is TRBJ1-1 and V is TRBV20-1; unclear D gene. The TCR originated in a man between 40 and 49 years old with alopecia areata. Some clones in this sample may be carry-over from other donors' samples. CDR3 sequence reads: CSAREGSYTEAFF. CDR3 nucleotides: TGCAGTGCTAGAGAGGGGTCTTACACTGAAGCTTTCTTT.